The present TCR beta chain was sequenced within a study of sequential checkpoint blockade in melanoma. About the study: Arm A got nivolumab then ipilimumab; arm B the reverse, 1:1. DNA from 91 pretreatment tumor samples underwent TCRβ immunosequencing. Study findings and constraints: Rising tumor T-cell fraction and clonality meant about 30 times likelier benefit.

As for treatment: randomized to nivolumab then ipilimumab (arm A) or the reverse (arm B). None of the patients previously received DNA-damaging chemotherapy. Trimming took 1 base from V and 9 from J; bases not matched to a gene: 6. The CDR3 is 14 amino acids. The germline CDR1 and CDR2 sequences are SGHNT and YENEEA. TCRdb's table, derived via immunoSEQ multiplex PCR, lists solely in-frame clones and lacks some. There are 13,000 or so clones in the sample; approximately 22% occur only once, and about 6.4% lies in the top ten. This clone was counted at least ten times. The antigen is undetermined. The sample was tumor tissue (inferred from file names), taken from a patient given nivolumab and ipilimumab in sequence. This chain uses TRBV11-3 with TRBJ1-5; 7 bases agree with TRBD1. This receptor was obtained from a human donor with melanoma. CDR3 coding DNA: TGTGCCAGCAGCTTAGGGACAGGTCATAGGCCCCAGCATTTT. This translates into CASSLGTGHRPQHF.